The sequence of this T cell receptor (beta chain) was determined in a study of early stage breast cancer tumors. The study, taken as a whole, reports: Tumor and normal breast were distinguished via blood comparison in about 90% of the 16 patients.

J was trimmed by 1 base and V by 6 bases; bases with no gene match: 7. This CDR3 is built from 15 residues. The germline V gene encodes CDR1 MNHNS and CDR2 SASEGT. The data were produced by immunoSEQ multiplex PCR, yet TCRdb's version contains in-frame clones alone and is incomplete. The sample gives about 72,000 clones, approximately 79% of which show up once; more than 3% is in the top ten. A note on this clone: What it recognizes is unknown.

This clonotype was obtained from a person aged 55 to 69 with breast cancer. This rearrangement joins TRBV6-1 to TRBJ2-3; TRBD1 agrees at 7 bases. Source material: blood. In DNA, the CDR3 is TGTGCCAGCAGACCCCAAGACAGGGGCACAGATACGCAGTATTTT. Translation gives CASRPQDRGTDTQYF.